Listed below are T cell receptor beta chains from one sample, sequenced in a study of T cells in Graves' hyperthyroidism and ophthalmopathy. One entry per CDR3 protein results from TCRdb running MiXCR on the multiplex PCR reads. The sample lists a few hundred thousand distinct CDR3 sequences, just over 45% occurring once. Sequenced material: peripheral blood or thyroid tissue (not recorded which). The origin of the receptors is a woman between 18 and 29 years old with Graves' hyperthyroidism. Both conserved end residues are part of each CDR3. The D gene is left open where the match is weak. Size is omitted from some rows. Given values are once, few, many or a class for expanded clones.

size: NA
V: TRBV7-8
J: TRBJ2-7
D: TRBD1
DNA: TGTGCTACGAACCGGGACAGGGGTTCCTACGAGCAGTACTTC
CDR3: CATNRDRGSYEQYF

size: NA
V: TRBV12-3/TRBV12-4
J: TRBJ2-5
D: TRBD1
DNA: TGTGCCAGCTCAACTCAGAGACAGGGTAACCAAGAGACCCAGTACTTC
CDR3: CASSTQRQGNQETQYF

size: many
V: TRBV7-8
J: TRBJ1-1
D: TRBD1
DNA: TGTGCCAGCAGCTTAGATGGGACAGCCTGGGGCGAAGCTTTCTTT
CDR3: CASSLDGTAWGEAFF

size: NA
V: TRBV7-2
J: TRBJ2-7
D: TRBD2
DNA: TGTGCCAGCAGCTTAATGAGTAGCGGGAGGGTTGACAATGAGCAGTACTTC
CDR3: CASSLMSSGRVDNEQYF

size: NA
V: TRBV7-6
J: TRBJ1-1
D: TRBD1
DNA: TGTGCCAGCAGCAAAGGGACAGGGGAAATTGAAGCTTTCTTT
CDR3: CASSKGTGEIEAFF

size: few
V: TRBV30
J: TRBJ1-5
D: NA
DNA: TGTGCCTGGGAATCGGGACATCCCGGGCAGCCCCAGCATTTT
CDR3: CAWESGHPGQPQHF

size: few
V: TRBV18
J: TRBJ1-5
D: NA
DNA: TGTGCCAGCTCACCGGAGGCCTCCGGGCAGCCCCAGCATTTT
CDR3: CASSPEASGQPQHF

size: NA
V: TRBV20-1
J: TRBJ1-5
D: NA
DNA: TGCAGTGCGCGCCGCCGGACTAGCAATCAGCCCCAGCATTTT
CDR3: CSARRRTSNQPQHF

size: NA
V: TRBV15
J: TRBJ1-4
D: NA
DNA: TGTGCCACCAGCAGAGATGCAGGCGGTAATGAAAAACTGTTTTTT
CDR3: CATSRDAGGNEKLFF

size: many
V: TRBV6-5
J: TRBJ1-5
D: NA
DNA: TGTGCCAGCAGTCTCCTAGCGGGGGCAGGACAGCCCCAGCATTTT
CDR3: CASSLLAGAGQPQHF

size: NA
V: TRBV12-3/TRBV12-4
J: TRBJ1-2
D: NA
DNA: TGTGCCAGCAGGGTTACAGGAATCAGCTATGGCTACACCTTC
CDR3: CASRVTGISYGYTF

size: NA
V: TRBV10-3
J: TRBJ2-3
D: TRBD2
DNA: TGTGCCATCAGTGAGTCTGGACTAGCGGGGAACGCAGATACGCAGTATTTT
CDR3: CAISESGLAGNADTQYF

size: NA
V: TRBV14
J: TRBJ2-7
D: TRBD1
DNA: TGTGCCAGCAGCCGAACCCGGGACAGCGTCCTTGGAAGCTCCTACGAGCAGTACTTC
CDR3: CASSRTRDSVLGSSYEQYF

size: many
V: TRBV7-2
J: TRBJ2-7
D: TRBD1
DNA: TGTGCCAGCAGCCCCCAACCGGACAGGTTAGACTACGAGCAGTACTTC
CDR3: CASSPQPDRLDYEQYF

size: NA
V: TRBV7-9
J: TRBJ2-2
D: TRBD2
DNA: TGTGCCAGCAGCTTAGTCGGTCTAGCGGGAAGGGCCGGGGAGCTGTTTTTT
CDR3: CASSLVGLAGRAGELFF

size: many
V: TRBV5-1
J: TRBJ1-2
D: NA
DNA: TGCGCCAGCAGCTTGGGGCAGACATCTAACTATGGCTACACCTTC
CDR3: CASSLGQTSNYGYTF

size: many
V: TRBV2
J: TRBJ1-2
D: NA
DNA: TGTGCCAGCAAGGCGACAGGTTCCTATGGCTACACCTTC
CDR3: CASKATGSYGYTF

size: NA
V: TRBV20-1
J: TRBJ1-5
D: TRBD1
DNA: TGCAGTGCTAGATCGGTGACAGGGGATCAGCCCCAGCATTTT
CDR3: CSARSVTGDQPQHF

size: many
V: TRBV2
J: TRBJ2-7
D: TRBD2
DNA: TGTGCCAGCAGTTCTCTAGCGGGAGATTCCGAGCAGTACTTC
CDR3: CASSSLAGDSEQYF

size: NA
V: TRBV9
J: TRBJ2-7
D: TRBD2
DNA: TGTGCCAGCAGCCCGCGGACTAGCGGGAGAAACGAGCAGTACTTC
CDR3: CASSPRTSGRNEQYF

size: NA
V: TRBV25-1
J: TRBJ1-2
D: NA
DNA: TGTGCCAGCAGCGTTGTGAGGCGAGCCGGGGACTATGGCTACACCTTC
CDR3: CASSVVRRAGDYGYTF

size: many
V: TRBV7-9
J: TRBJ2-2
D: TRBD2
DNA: TGTGCCAGCAGCCTCCCCGGGACTACCACCGGGGAGCTGTTTTTT
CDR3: CASSLPGTTTGELFF

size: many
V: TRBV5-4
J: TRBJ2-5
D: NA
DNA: TGTGCCAGCAGCTTAAGACCGGGACAAGAGACCCAGTACTTC
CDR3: CASSLRPGQETQYF

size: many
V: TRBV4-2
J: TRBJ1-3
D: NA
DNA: TGTGCCAGCAGCCAAGATCCGGGGTCCACTGGAAACACCATATATTTT
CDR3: CASSQDPGSTGNTIYF

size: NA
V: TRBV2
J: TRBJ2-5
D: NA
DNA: TGTGCCGGCCGATTTGAAGGGTACCAAGAGACCCAGTACTTC
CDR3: CAGRFEGYQETQYF

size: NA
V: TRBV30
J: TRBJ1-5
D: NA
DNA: TGTGCCTGGAGTGCCCCCGGGGGAGGGCAGCCCCAGCATTTT
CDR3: CAWSAPGGGQPQHF

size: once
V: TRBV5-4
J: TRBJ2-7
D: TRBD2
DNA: TGTGCCAGCAGCACCCAGCTAGCGGGAGAATTCCACGAGCAGTACTTC
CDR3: CASSTQLAGEFHEQYF

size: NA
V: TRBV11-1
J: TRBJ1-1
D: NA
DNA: TGTGCCAGCAGCCTGGGGGCGAACGTAAACACTGAAGCTTTCTTT
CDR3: CASSLGANVNTEAFF

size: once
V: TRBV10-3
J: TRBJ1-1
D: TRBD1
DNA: TGTGCCATCAGTGCAAGGACAGGGGACACTGAAGCTTTCTTT
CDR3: CAISARTGDTEAFF

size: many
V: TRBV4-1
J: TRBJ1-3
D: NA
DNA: TGCGCCAGCAGCCAACAGGCCATCCCTGGAAACACCATATATTTT
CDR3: CASSQQAIPGNTIYF

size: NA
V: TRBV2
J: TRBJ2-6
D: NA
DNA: TGTGCCAGCAACGGCAGGGACTTATTTGGGGCCAACGTCCTGACTTTC
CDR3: CASNGRDLFGANVLTF

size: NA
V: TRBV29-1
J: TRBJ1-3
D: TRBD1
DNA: TGCAGCTTGAACAGGGGTGGAAACACCATATATTTT
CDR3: CSLNRGGNTIYF

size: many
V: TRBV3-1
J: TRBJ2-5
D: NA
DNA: TGTGCCAGCAGCCAAGCAGCTAGCTACCAAGAGACCCAGTACTTC
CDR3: CASSQAASYQETQYF

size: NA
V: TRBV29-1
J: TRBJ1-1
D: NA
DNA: TGCAGCGTTGAAGATCCGGGGGACACTGAAGCTTTCTTT
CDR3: CSVEDPGDTEAFF

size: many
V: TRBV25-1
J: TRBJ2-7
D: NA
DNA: TGTGCCAGCAGTGACCACGGGTCCTACGAGCAGTACTTC
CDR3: CASSDHGSYEQYF

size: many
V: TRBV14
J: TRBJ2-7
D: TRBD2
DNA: TGTGCCAGCAGCCCACTTGGAGCGGGAGGTCGCGAGCAGTACTTC
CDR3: CASSPLGAGGREQYF

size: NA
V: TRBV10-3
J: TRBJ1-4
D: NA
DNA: TGTGCCATCAGTGGGGGACTGACTAATGAAAAACTGTTTTTT
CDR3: CAISGGLTNEKLFF

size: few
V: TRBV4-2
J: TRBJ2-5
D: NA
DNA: TGTGCCAGCAGCCAACATCCTAGCGCGGAAGAGACCCGGTACTTC
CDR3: CASSQHPSAEETRYF

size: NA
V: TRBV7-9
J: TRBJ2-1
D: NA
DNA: TGCGCCAGCAGCTTGAATCACAATGAGCAGTTCTTC
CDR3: CASSLNHNEQFF

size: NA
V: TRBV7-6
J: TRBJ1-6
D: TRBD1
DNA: TGTGCCAGCAGCGGAACCGGGACAGGGGAATCACCCCTCCACTTT
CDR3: CASSGTGTGESPLHF

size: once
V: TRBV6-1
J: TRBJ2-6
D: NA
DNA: TGTGCCAGCCGAGTTCAGACTTTC
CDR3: CASRVQTF

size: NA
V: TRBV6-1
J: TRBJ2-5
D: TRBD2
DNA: TGTGCCAGCAGTTCGCGGACTAGCGGGAGTCTCCAAGAGACCCAGTACTTC
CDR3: CASSSRTSGSLQETQYF

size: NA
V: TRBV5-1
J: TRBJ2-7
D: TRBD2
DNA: TGCGCCAGCAGAGCGGCAGGAGGTAGCGGGAGATACGAGCAGTACTTC
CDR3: CASRAAGGSGRYEQYF

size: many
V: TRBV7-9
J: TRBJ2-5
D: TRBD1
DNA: TGTGCCAGCAGTTTCCTCCCGGGACAGGCCTACCAAGAGACCCAGTACTTC
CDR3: CASSFLPGQAYQETQYF

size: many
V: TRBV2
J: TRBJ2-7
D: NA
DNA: TGTGCCAGCAGTGAGAAGAGGGGGCAGTACTTC
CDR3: CASSEKRGQYF

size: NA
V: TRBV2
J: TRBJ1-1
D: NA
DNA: TGTGCCAGCAGTGAGGGCCGCCCTGAAGCTTTCTTT
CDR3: CASSEGRPEAFF

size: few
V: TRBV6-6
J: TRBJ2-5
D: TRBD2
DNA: TGTGCCAGCAGGAGCCTTGGACTAGCCGAGACCCAGTACTTC
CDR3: CASRSLGLAETQYF

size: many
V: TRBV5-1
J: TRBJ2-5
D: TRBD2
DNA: TGCGCCAGCAGCTTATCGGGAGGTGCCGGGACCCAGTACTTC
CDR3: CASSLSGGAGTQYF